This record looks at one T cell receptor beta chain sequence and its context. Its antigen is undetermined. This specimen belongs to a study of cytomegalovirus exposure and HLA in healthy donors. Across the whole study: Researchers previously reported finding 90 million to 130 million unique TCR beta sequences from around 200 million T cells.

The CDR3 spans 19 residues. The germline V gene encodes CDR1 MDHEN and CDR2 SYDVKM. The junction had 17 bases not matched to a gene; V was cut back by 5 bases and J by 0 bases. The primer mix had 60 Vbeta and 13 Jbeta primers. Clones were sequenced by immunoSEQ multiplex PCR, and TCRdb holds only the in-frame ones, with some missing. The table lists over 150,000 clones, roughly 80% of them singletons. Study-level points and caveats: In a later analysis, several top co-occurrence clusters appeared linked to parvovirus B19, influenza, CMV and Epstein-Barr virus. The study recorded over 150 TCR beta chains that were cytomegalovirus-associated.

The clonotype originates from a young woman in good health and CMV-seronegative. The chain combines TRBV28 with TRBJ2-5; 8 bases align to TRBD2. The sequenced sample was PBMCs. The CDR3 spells CASSTGHLVAGRYQETQYF. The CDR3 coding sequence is TGTGCCAGCAGTACGGGACATCTAGTAGCGGGACGGTACCAAGAGACCCAGTACTTC.